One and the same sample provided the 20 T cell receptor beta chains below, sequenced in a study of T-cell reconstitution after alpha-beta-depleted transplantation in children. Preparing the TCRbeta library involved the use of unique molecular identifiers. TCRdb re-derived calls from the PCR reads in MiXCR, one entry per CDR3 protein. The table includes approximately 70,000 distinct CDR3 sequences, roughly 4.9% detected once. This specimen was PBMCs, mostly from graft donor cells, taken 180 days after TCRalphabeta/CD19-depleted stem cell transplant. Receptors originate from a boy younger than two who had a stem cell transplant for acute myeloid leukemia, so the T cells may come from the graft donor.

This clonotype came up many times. This CDR3 reads CASSYWYSGNTIYF. The CDR3 bases are TGCGCCAGCAGCTACTGGTACTCTGGAAACACCATATATTTT. The chain is built from TRBV5-1 and TRBJ1-3; D gene uncertain. The germline V and J ends were trimmed by 3 bases and 0 bases, with 7 bases remaining between them. Germline CDR1 is SGHRS and CDR2 is YFSETQ. The CDR3 runs 14 residues.

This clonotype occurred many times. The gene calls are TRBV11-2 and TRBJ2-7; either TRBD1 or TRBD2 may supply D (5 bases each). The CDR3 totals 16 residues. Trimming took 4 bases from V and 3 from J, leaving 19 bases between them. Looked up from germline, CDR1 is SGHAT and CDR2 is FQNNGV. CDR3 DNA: TGTGCCAGCAGCTCCCTTAGGAGGACACGGTACTACGAGCAGTACTTC. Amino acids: CASSSLRRTRYYEQYF. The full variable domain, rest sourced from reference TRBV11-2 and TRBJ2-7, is EAGVAQSPRYKIIEKRQSVAFWCNPISGHATLYWYQQILGQGPKLLIQFQNNGVVDDSQLPKDRFSAERLKGVDSTLKIQPAKLEDSAVYLCASSSLRRTRYYEQYFGPGTRLTVT.

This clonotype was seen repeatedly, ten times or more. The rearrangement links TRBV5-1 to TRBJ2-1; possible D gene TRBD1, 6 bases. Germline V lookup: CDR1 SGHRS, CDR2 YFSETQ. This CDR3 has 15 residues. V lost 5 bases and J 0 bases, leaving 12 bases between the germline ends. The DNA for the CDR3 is TGCGCCAGCAGATTCCAGGGGAGCTCCTACAATGAGCAGTTCTTC. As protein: CASRFQGSSYNEQFF.

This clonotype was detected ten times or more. CDR3 bases: TGCAGTGCCCTTGGGACTAGTGAAAACATTCAGTACTTC. It encodes CSALGTSENIQYF. The V call is TRBV20-1, the J call TRBJ2-4; 8 bases align to TRBD2. CDR3 length equals 13 residues. Germline assignment: CDR1 DFQATT and CDR2 SNEGSKA (reference sequence). J was trimmed by 5 bases and V by 6 bases; bases with no gene match: 6.

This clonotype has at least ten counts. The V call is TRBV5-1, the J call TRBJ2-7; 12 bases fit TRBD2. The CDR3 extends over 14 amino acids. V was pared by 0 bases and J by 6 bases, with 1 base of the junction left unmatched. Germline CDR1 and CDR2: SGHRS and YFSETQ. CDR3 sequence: CASSLGLAGAEQYV. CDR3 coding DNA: TGCGCCAGCAGCTTGGGACTAGCGGGGGCCGAGCAGTACGTC.

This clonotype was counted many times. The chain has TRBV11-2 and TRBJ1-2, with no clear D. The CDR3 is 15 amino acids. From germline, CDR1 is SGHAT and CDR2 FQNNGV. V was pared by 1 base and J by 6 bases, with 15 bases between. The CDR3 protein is CASSLGGLRSHGYTF. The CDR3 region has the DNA TGTGCCAGCAGCTTAGGAGGACTGAGGTCGCATGGCTACACCTTC.

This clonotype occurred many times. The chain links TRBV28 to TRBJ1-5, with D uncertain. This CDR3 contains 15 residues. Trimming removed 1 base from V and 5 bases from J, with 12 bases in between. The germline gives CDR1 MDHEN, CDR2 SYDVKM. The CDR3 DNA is TGTGCCAGCAGTTTATCCCCCACAGTCTATCAGCCCCAGCATTTT. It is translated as CASSLSPTVYQPQHF.

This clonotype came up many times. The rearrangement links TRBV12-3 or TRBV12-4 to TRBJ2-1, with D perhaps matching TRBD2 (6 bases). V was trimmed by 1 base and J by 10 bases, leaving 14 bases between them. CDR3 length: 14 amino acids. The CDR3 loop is CASSLELVGGEQFF. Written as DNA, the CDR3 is TGTGCCAGCAGTTTAGAACTAGTCGGGGGAGAGCAGTTCTTC.

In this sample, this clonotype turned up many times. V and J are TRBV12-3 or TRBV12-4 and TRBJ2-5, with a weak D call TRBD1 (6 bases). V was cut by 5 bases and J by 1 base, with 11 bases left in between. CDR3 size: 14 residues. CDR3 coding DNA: TGTGCCAGCAGTGCTTACAGGGTCCAAGAGACCCAGTACTTC. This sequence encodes CASSAYRVQETQYF.

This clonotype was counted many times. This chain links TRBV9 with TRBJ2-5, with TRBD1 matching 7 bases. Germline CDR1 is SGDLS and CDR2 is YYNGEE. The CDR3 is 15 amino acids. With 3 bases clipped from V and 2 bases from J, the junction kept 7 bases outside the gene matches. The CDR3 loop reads CASSARTGGQETQYF. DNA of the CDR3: TGTGCCAGCAGCGCTCGGACAGGTGGGCAAGAGACCCAGTACTTC. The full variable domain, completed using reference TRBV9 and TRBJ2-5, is DSGVTQTPKHLITATGQRVTLRCSPRSGDLSVYWYQQSLDQGLQFLIQYYNGEERAKGNILERFSAQQFPDLHSELNLSSLELGDSALYFCASSARTGGQETQYFGPGTRLLVL.

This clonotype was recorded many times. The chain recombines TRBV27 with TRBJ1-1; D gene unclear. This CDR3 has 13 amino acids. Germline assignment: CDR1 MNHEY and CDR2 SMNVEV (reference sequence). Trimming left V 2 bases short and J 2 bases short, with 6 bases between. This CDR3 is CASSLNRNTEAFF. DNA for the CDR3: TGTGCCAGCAGTTTAAATAGAAACACTGAAGCTTTCTTT.

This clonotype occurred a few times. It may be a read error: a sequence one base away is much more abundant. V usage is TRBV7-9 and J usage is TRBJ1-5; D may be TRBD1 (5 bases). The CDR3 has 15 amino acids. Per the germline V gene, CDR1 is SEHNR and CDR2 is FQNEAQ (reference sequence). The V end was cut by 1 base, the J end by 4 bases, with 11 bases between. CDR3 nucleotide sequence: TGTGCCAGCAGCTTAGGGGGGACCCCTAATCAGCCCCAGCATTTT. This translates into CASSLGGTPNQPQHF. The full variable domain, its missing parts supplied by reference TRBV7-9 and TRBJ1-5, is DTGVSQNPRHKITKRGQNVTFRCDPISEHNRLYWYRQTLGQGPEFLTYFQNEAQLEKSRLLSDRFSAERPKGSFSTLEIQRTEQGDSAMYLCASSLGGTPNQPQHFGDGTRLSIL.

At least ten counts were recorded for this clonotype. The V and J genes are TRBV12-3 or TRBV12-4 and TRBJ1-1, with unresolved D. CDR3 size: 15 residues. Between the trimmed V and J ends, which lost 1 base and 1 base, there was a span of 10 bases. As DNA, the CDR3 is TGTGCCAGCAGTTTAGGGCGTAGGGCGAACACTGAAGCTTTCTTT. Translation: CASSLGRRANTEAFF.

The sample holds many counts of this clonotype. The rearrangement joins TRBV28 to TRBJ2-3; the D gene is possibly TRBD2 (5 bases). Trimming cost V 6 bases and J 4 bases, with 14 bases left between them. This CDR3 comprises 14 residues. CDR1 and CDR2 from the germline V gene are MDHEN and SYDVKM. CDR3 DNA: TGTGCCAGCAGCGACCTAGGAGGCGCAGATACGCAGTATTTT. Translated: CASSDLGGADTQYF.

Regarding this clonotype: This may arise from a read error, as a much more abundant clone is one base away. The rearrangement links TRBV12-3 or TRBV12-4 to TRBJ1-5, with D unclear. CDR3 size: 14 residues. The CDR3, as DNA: TGTGCCAGCAGCCCCTCCTCGAGGGCCCAGCCCCAGCTTTTT. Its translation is CASSPSSRAQPQLF.

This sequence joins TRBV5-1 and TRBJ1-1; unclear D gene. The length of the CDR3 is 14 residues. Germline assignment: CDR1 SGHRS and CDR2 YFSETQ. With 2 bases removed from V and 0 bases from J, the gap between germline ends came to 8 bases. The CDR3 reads CASSFFGVNTEAFF. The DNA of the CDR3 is TGCGCCAGCAGCTTTTTCGGGGTGAACACTGAAGCTTTCTTT.

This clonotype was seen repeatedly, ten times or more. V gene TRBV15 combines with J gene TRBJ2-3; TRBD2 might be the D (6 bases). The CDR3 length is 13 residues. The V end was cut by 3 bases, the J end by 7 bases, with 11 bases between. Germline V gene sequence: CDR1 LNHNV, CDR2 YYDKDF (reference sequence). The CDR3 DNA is TGTGCCACCAGCAGTTCCGGGGGTTATACGCAGTATTTT. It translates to CATSSSGGYTQYF.

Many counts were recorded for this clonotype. The CDR3 here is CASSFTGGSGNTIYF. The CDR3 coding sequence is TGCGCCAGCAGCTTTACAGGGGGCTCTGGAAACACCATATATTTT. The rearrangement links TRBV5-1 to TRBJ1-3; TRBD1 matches 8 bases. The CDR3 covers 15 residues. Losses at the gene ends were 2 bases for V and 0 bases for J; bases not matched to a gene: 1. Germline V gives CDR1 SGHRS, CDR2 YFSETQ.

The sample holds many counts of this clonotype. The CDR3 region has the DNA TGTGCCAGCAGTGAATTTTTTGTAGGCGGCTCCCCGGGGCCTCACGAGCAGTACTTC. Translated: CASSEFFVGGSPGPHEQYF. The V call is TRBV25-1, the J call TRBJ2-7; D is possibly TRBD1 or TRBD2 (5 bases each). CDR3 length: 19 amino acids. CDR1 and CDR2 from the germline V gene are MGHDK and SYGVNS. The ends were cut back, 1 base at V and 5 bases at J, with 27 bases in the middle.

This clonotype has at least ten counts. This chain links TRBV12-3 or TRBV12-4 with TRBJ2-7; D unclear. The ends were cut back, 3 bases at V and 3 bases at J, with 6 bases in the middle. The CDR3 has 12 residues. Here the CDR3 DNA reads TGTGCCAGCAGTTTCTGGGGCTACGAGCAGTACGTC. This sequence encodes CASSFWGYEQYV.